These T cell receptor beta chains were read from a single sample in a study of blood T cell repertoires in COVID-19. Measured with immunoSEQ multiplex PCR; TCRdb has only the in-frame clones, and not every one. Among roughly 340,000 clones listed, approximately 87% were seen once. The sequencing input was peripheral blood. The receptors shown here come from a woman aged 45-65 years with COVID-19, enrolled during active disease. The CDR3 runs from the conserved cysteine through the conserved F or W. The D gene is left open where the match is weak. Clone size is stated in some rows and not others, as once, few, many or a class when expanded.

d_call,j_call,v_call,clone_size,cdr3_nt,cdr3_aa
-,TRBJ2-3,TRBV6-2/TRBV6-3,-,TGTGCCAGCAGTTATTTCACACCCACAGATACGCAGTATTTT,CASSYFTPTDTQYF
-,TRBJ2-7,TRBV20-1,-,TGCAGTGCTAGTGGAGGGTTTGGCGAGCAGTACTTC,CSASGGFGEQYF
TRBD2,TRBJ2-1,TRBV7-9,-,TGTGCCAGCAGCTCGACGGGAGGACTAGCCGGCTTTTGGTTCTTC,CASSSTGGLAGFWFF
TRBD1,TRBJ1-5,TRBV7-2,-,TGTGCCAGCAGCCGTACAGGGGATGGCAATCAGCCCCAGCATTTT,CASSRTGDGNQPQHF
-,TRBJ2-5,TRBV19,-,TGTGCCAGTAGTATCCCCCCCACACGGACCCAGTACTTC,CASSIPPTRTQYF
-,TRBJ2-3,TRBV7-2,-,TGTGCCAGCAGCAAAGGTGGTAGCGGCAGCACAGATACGCAGTATTTT,CASSKGGSGSTDTQYF
-,TRBJ2-2,TRBV3-1/TRBV3-2,-,TGTGCCAGCAGCCAATCCGATACCGTGACTAGTCGGGGCACCGGGGAGCTGTTTTTT,CASSQSDTVTSRGTGELFF
-,TRBJ2-6,TRBV19,once,TGTGCCAGTAGTATGCCAGGGGACTATTCCTCTGGGGCCAACGTCCTGACTTTC,CASSMPGDYSSGANVLTF
-,TRBJ2-1,TRBV13,once,TGTGCCAGCGAGGGGAAACACGGGGGTGAGCAGTTCTTC,CASEGKHGGEQFF
TRBD1,TRBJ2-7,TRBV13,once,TGTGCCAGCAGCCCCGGGGGACAGGTTTACGGGCAGTACTTC,CASSPGGQVYGQYF
-,TRBJ1-5,TRBV7-2,-,TGTGCCAGCAGCCTCGCGAGGGACATCGACAAGAATAGCAATCAGCCCCAGCATTTT,CASSLARDIDKNSNQPQHF
-,TRBJ1-4,TRBV14,-,TGTGCCAGCAGCCCCGGGACACTAGCAACTAATGAAAAACTGTTTTTT,CASSPGTLATNEKLFF
-,TRBJ1-2,TRBV7-2,-,TGTGCCAGCAGCCCGGACAGCGGAAACTATGGCTACACCTTC,CASSPDSGNYGYTF
-,TRBJ2-7,TRBV20-1,-,TGCAGTGCTAGTCCAGGGGCCTCCTACGAGCAGTACTTC,CSASPGASYEQYF
TRBD2,TRBJ2-3,TRBV2,-,TGTGCCAGCAGAGAAGCGGGAGGGCCCGCTACGCAGTATTTT,CASREAGGPATQYF
-,TRBJ2-2,TRBV19,-,TGTGCCAGTAGTCCTCAAGCGGTATCCGGGGAGCTGTTTTTT,CASSPQAVSGELFF
-,TRBJ1-3,TRBV7-9,-,TGTGCCAGCAGCTTAGGAGGGTATGGAAACACCATATATTTT,CASSLGGYGNTIYF
TRBD1,TRBJ1-2,TRBV12-3/TRBV12-4,-,TGTGCCAGCAGCCAGGGACAGGGCTATGGCTACACCTTC,CASSQGQGYGYTF
TRBD2,TRBJ2-7,TRBV4-1,-,TGCGCCAGCAGCCTTACCGGGACTAGCCAATACGAGCAGTACTTC,CASSLTGTSQYEQYF
TRBD2,TRBJ2-1,TRBV12-3/TRBV12-4,-,TGTGCCAGCAGTTTTAGGGAGGGTTATGAGCAGTTCTTC,CASSFREGYEQFF
TRBD2,TRBJ2-5,TRBV5-1,-,TGCGCCAGCAGCGTAGCGGGAGGGTACCAAGAGACCCAGTACTTC,CASSVAGGYQETQYF
TRBD2,TRBJ2-1,TRBV2,-,TGTGCCAGGGCCGGGACTAGCGGTAATGAGCAGTTCTTC,CARAGTSGNEQFF
-,TRBJ2-7,TRBV7-9,-,TGTGCCAGCAGCTTAGATACGGGATTGGTCTACGAGCAGTACTTC,CASSLDTGLVYEQYF
TRBD1,TRBJ1-3,TRBV5-1,few,TGCGCCAGCAGCTCTCTACAGGGGGAAAACACCATATATTTT,CASSSLQGENTIYF
-,TRBJ1-1,TRBV21-1,-,TGTGCCAGCAGCAAAGTCCTAGTGGGGCGCGATAAAGGAACTGAAGCTTTCTTT,CASSKVLVGRDKGTEAFF
-,TRBJ2-1,TRBV7-8,-,TGTGCCAGCAGCTTAGGGTGGGGGCGACTAGCACGTAATGAGCAGTTCTTC,CASSLGWGRLARNEQFF
TRBD1,TRBJ1-1,TRBV5-4,-,TGTGCCAGCAGCAAGGACAGGGACCCTGAAGCTTTCTTT,CASSKDRDPEAFF
TRBD2,TRBJ2-7,TRBV3-1/TRBV3-2,-,TGTGCCAGCAGCCGAAGAGGGGCTAGCGGGAGATCCTACGAGCAGTACTTC,CASSRRGASGRSYEQYF
TRBD2,TRBJ2-1,TRBV10-3,few,TGTGCCATCAGTGTGGGACTAGCGGCTAATGAGCAGTTCTTC,CAISVGLAANEQFF
TRBD1,TRBJ2-2,TRBV25-1,few,TGTGCCAGCAGTGAAAGACAGGGCCCGAACACCGGGGAGCTGTTTTTT,CASSERQGPNTGELFF
TRBD2,TRBJ2-1,TRBV7-7,-,TGTGCCAGCAGCTGGGGACTAGCGGGAGTGGATGAGCAGTTCTTC,CASSWGLAGVDEQFF
TRBD1,TRBJ2-2,TRBV11-2,few,TGTGCCAGCAGCTTATCTGGACAGGGGAGTCTGTTTTTT,CASSLSGQGSLFF
-,TRBJ2-3,TRBV5-4,-,TGTGCCAGCAGCTTGACCAGACTAGGCACAGATACGCAGTATTTT,CASSLTRLGTDTQYF